This T cell receptor (beta chain) came from a study of T-cell memory formation after mild COVID-19. MiXCR, run by TCRdb on the 5' RACE reads, gives a single entry per CDR3 protein. Of approximately 100,000 distinct CDR3 sequences in the sample, around 15% were seen once. Germline values: CDR1 MGHRA, CDR2 YSYEKL. The junction had 18 bases not matched to a gene; V was cut back by 3 bases and J by 3 bases. The CDR3 is 20 amino acids. The V call is TRBV4-1, the J call TRBJ2-2, with 8 bases lining up with TRBD2. The source material was PBMCs or a T cell subset sorted from them (not recorded which). The TCR sequence derives from an adult woman who had mild COVID-19 (a few samples of this study predate the infection). Cell type and time point are not known. This chain's CDR3 is CASSQGRGLALLRDTGELFF. The CDR3, as DNA: TGCGCCAGCAGCCAGGGACGCGGACTAGCTCTCTTAAGGGACACCGGGGAGCTGTTTTTT.